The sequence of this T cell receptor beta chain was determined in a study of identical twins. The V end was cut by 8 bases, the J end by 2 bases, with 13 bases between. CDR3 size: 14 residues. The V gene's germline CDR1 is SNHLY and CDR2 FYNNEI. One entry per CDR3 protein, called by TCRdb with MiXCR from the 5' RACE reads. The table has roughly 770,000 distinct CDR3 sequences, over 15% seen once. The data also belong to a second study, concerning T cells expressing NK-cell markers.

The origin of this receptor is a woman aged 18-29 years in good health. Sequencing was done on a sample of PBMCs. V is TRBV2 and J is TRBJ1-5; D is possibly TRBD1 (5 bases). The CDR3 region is CASGTRAGNQPQHF. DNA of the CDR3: TGTGCCAGCGGGACCCGGGCCGGCAATCAGCCCCAGCATTTT.